This T cell receptor (beta chain) stems from a study of blood T cells in healthy people across ages. CDR3 length equals 15 residues. Germline CDR1 is MNHNY and CDR2 is SVGAGI (reference sequence). V was shortened by 4 bases and J by 2 bases, with 14 bases between the two germline ends. Using a J-beta primer mix together with a sample-barcoded 5' primer, a second PCR was run for about 7 to 12 cycles. TCRdb itself ran the 5' RACE reads through MiXCR, one entry per CDR3 protein. The table records about 1.6 million distinct CDR3 sequences, roughly 30% of them present only once. This clonotype was obtained from a woman under 40 in good health. Sequencing used blood. The chain uses TRBV6-6 and TRBJ1-1; TRBD1 is a possible D gene (6 bases). The DNA for the CDR3 is TGTGCCAGCAGTTCCGGGACACACCTTAACACTGAAGCTTTCTTT. As protein: CASSSGTHLNTEAFF.